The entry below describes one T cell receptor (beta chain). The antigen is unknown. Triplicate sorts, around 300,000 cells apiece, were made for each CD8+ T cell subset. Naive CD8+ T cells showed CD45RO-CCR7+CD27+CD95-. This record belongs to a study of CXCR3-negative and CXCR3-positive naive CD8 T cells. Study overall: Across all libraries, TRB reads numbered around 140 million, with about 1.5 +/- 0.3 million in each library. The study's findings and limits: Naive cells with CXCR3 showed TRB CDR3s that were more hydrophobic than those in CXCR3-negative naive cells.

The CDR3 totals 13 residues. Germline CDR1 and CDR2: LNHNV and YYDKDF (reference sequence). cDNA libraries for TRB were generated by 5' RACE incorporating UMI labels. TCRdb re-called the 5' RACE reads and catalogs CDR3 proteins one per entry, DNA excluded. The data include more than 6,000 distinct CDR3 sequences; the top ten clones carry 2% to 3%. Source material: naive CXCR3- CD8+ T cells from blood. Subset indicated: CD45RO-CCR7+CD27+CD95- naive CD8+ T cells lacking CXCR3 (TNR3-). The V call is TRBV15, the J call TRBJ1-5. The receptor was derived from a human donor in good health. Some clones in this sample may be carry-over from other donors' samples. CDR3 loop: CATASGVVQPQHF.